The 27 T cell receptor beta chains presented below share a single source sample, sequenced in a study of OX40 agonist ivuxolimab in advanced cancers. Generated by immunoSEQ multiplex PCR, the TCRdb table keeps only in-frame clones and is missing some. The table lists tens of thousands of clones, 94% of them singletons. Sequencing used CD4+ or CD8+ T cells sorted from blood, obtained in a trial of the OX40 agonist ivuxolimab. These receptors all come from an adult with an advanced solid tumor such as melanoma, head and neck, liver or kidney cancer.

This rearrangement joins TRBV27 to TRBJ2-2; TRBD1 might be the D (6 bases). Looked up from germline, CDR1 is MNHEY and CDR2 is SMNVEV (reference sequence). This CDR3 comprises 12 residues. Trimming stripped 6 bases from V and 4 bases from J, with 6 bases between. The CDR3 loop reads CASRDSTGELFF. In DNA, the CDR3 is TGTGCCAGCAGGGACAGCACCGGGGAGCTGTTTTTT.

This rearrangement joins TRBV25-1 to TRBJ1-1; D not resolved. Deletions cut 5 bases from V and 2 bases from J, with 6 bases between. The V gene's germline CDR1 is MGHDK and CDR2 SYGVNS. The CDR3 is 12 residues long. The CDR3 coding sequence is TGTGCCAGCAGTTTTGGTAACACTGAAGCTTTCTTT. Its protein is CASSFGNTEAFF.

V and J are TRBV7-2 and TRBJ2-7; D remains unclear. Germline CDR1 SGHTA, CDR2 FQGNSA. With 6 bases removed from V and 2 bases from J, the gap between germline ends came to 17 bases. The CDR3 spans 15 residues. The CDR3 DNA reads TGTGCCAGCAGTATTGGTCATCCCCCGACCTACGAGCAGTACTTC. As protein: CASSIGHPPTYEQYF.

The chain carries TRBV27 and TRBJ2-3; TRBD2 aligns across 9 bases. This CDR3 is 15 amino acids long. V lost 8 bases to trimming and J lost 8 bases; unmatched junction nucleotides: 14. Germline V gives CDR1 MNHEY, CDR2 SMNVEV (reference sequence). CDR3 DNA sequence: TGTGCCAGCTCTTATAGCGGGAGAGGTAGTCGTACGCAGTATTTT. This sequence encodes CASSYSGRGSRTQYF.

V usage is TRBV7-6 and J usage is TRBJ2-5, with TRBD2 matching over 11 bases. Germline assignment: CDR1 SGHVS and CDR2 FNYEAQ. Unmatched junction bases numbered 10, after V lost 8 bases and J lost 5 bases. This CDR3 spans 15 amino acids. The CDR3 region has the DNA TGTGCCAGCCACCGCCTACTAGCGGGAGATGAGACCCAGTACTTC. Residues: CASHRLLAGDETQYF. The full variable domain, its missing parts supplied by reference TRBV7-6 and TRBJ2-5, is GAGVSQSPRYKVTKRGQDVALRCDPISGHVSLYWYRQALGQGPEFLTYFNYEAQQDKSGLPNDRFSAERPEGSISTLTIQRTEQRDSAMYRCASHRLLAGDETQYFGPGTRLLVL.

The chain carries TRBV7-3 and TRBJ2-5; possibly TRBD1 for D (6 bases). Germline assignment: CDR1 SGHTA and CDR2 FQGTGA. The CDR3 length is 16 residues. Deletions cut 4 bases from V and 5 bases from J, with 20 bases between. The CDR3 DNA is TGTGCCAGCAGCTCAGGGGCTACTCCGCAAACGGAGACCCAGTACTTC. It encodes CASSSGATPQTETQYF.

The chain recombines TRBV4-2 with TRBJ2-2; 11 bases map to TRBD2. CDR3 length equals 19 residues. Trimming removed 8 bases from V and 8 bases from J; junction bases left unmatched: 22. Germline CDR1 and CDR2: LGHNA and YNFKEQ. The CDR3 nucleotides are TGTGCCAGCTCTTTCGGGACTAGCGGCCCGGAAAGCGCTTTGGGGGAGCTGTTTTTT. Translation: CASSFGTSGPESALGELFF.

CDR3 DNA sequence: TGTGCCAGCAGTTCCCTAGAGGGAGTTATTACAGATACGCAGTATTTT. Its protein product is CASSSLEGVITDTQYF. This rearrangement joins TRBV28 to TRBJ2-3, with D maybe TRBD2 (5 bases). V lost 4 bases and J 3 bases, leaving 17 bases between the germline ends. The length of the CDR3 is 16 residues. Germline values: CDR1 MDHEN, CDR2 SYDVKM.

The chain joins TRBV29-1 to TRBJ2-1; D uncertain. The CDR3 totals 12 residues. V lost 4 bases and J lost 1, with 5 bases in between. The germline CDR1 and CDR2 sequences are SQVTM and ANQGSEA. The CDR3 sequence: CSVVESYNEQFF. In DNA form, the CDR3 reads TGCAGCGTTGTAGAGTCCTACAATGAGCAGTTCTTC.

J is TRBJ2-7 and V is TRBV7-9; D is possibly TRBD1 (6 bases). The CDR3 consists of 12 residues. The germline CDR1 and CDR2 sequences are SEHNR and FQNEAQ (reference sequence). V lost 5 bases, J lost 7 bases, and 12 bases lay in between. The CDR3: CASSTGRPEQYF. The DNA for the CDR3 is TGTGCCAGCAGCACAGGGAGACCGGAGCAGTACTTC.

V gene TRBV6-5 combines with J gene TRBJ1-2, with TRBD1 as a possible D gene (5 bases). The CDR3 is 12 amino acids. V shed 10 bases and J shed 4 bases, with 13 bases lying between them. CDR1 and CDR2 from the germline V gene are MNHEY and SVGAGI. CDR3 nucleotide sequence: TGTGCCATTACCGCAGGGTTCTATGGCTACACCTTC. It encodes CAITAGFYGYTF.

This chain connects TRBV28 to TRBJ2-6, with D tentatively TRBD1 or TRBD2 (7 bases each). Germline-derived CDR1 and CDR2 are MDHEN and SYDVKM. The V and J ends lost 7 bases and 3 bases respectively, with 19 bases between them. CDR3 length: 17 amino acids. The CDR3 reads CASKWEGAGGGANVLTF. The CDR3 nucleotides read TGTGCCAGCAAATGGGAGGGGGCAGGTGGTGGGGCCAACGTCCTGACTTTC.

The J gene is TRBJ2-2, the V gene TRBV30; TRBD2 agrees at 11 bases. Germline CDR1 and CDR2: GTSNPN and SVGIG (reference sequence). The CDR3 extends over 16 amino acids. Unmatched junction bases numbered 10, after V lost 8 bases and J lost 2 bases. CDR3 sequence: CALESGTSGNTGELFF. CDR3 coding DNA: TGTGCCCTTGAGTCCGGGACTAGCGGAAACACCGGGGAGCTGTTTTTT.

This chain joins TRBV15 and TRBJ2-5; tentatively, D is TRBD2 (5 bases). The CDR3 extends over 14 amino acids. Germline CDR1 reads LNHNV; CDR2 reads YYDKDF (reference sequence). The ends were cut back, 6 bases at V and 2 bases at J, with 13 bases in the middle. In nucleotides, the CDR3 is TGTGCCACCAGAGCTGAGAGGGTACAAGAGACCCAGTACTTC. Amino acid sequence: CATRAERVQETQYF.

CDR3 residues: CASSLQGARYTEAFF. The CDR3 DNA reads as TGTGCCAGCAGTTTACAGGGGGCAAGGTACACTGAAGCTTTCTTT. The V call is TRBV28, the J call TRBJ1-1; 8 bases are shared with TRBD1. Per germline, CDR1 MDHEN and CDR2 SYDVKM. The CDR3 is 15 residues long. The trim removed 2 bases at V and 3 bases at J, leaving 5 bases unmatched.

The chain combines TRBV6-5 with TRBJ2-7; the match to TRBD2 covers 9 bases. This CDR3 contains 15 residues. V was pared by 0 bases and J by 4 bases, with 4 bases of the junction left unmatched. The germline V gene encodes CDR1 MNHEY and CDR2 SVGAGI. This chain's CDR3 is CASSYSIAGGYEQYF. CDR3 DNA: TGTGCCAGCAGTTACTCGATTGCGGGAGGGTACGAGCAGTACTTC.

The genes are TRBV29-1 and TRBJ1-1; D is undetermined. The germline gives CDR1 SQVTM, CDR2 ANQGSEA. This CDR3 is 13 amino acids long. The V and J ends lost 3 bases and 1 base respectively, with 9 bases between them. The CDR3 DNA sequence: TGCAGCGTTGACGGATTCGAGAACACTGAAGCTTTCTTT. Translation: CSVDGFENTEAFF.

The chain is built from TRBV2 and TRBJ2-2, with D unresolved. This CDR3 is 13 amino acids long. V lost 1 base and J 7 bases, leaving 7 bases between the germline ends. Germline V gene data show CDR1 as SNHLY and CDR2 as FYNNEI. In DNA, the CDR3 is TGTGCCAGCAGTGAAGTCGTCCTCGGGGAGCTGTTTTTT. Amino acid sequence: CASSEVVLGELFF. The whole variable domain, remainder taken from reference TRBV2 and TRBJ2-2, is EPEVTQTPSHQVTQMGQEVILRCVPISNHLYFYWYRQILGQKVEFLVSFYNNEISEKSEIFDDQFSVERPDGSNFTLKIRSTKLEDSAMYFCASSEVVLGELFFGEGSRLTVL.

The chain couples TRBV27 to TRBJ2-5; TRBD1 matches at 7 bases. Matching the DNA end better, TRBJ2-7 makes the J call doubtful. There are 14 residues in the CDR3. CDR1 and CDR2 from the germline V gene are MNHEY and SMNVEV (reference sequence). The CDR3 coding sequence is TGTGCCAGCAGTTTCGGGGACAGACTCTACGAGCAGTACTTC. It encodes CASSFGDRLYEQYF.

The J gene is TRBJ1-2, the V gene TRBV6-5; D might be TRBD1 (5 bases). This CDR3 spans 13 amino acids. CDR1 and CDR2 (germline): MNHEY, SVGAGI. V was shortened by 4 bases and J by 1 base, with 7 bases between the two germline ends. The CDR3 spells CASSWRGNYGYTF. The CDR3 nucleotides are TGTGCCAGCAGTTGGAGGGGTAACTATGGCTACACCTTC.

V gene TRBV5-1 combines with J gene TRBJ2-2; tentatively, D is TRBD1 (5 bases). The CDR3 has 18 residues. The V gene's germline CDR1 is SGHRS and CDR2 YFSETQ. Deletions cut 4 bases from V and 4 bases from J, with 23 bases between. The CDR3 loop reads CASSGARGQIFTTGELFF. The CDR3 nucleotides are TGCGCCAGCAGCGGGGCTAGGGGCCAAATATTTACCACCGGGGAGCTGTTTTTT.

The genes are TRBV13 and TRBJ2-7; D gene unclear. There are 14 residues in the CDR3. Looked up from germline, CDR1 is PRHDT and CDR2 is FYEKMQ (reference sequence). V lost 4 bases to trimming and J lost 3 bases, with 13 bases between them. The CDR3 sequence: CASSSGLVNYEQYF. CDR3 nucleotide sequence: TGTGCCAGCAGCTCCGGCCTAGTAAACTACGAGCAGTACTTC.

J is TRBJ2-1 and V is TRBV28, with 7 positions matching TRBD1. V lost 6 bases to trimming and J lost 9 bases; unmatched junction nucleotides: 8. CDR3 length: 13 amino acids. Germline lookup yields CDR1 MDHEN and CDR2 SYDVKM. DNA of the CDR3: TGTGCCAGCAGCATCACAGGGGACGGTGAGCAGTTCTTC. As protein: CASSITGDGEQFF.

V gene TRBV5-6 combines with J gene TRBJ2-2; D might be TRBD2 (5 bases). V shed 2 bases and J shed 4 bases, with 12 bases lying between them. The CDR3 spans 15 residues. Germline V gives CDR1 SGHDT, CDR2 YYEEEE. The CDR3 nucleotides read TGTGCCAGCAGCTTCGGACTCACGCGCACCGGGGAGCTGTTTTTT. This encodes CASSFGLTRTGELFF.

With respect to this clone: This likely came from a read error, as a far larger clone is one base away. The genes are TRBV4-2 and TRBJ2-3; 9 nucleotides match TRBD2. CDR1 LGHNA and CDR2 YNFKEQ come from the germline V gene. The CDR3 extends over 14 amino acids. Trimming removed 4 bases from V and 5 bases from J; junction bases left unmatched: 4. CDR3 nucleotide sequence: TGTGCCAGCAGCCCTGTGACTAGCGGAGATACGCAGTATTTT. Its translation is CASSPVTSGDTQYF.

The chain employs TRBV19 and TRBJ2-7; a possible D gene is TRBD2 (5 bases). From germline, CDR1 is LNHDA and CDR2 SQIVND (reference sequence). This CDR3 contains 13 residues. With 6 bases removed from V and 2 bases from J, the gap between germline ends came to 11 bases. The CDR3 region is CASSLTAAYEQYF. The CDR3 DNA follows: TGTGCCAGTAGCCTTACAGCGGCCTACGAGCAGTACTTC.

CDR3 protein: CASSRGTSGIGTGELFF. DNA of the CDR3: TGCGCCAGCAGTCGAGGGACTAGCGGGATCGGGACCGGGGAGCTGTTTTTT. This sequence joins TRBV5-1 and TRBJ2-2; TRBD2 matches 13 bases. The CDR3 consists of 17 residues. The V gene end was trimmed by 5 bases and the J gene end by 5 bases; junction bases not matched to a gene: 9. CDR1 SGHRS and CDR2 YFSETQ come from the germline V gene. The variable domain in full, with the rest retrieved from reference TRBV5-1 and TRBJ2-2, is KAGVTQTPRYLIKTRGQQVTLSCSPISGHRSVSWYQQTPGQGLQFLFEYFSETQRNKGNFPGRFSGRQFSNSRSEMNVSTLELGDSALYLCASSRGTSGIGTGELFFGEGSRLTVL.